This T cell receptor beta chain stems from a study of cytomegalovirus exposure and HLA in healthy donors. Whole-study context: The approximately 110 validation repertoires used a platform that matched the one used for the 600 to 750 first-cohort repertoires, as a later analysis reported. Study observations and caveats: Whilst most TCR sequences proved rare, a subset of public TCRs occurred across many donors. The authors confirmed in vitro that a few CMV-associated chains were specific for CMV antigens.

Produced via immunoSEQ multiplex PCR; TCRdb's table is partial and in-frame only. The data hold about 130,000 clones, with 90% to 96% observed a single time. The V and J ends lost 4 bases and 3 bases, in that order; junction bases with no gene match: 14. Germline V gene sequence: CDR1 SNHLY, CDR2 FYNNEI. This CDR3 comprises 17 residues. With regard to this clone: Its antigen is unknown.

The clonotype originates from a man younger than 35 in good health and CMV-seronegative. The sample comprised PBMCs. This chain connects TRBV2 to TRBJ2-7; 8 bases are shared with TRBD1. The CDR3 region is CASSGIYGQGSGYEQYF. In DNA form, the CDR3 reads TGTGCCAGCAGTGGGATATACGGACAGGGATCAGGCTACGAGCAGTACTTC.